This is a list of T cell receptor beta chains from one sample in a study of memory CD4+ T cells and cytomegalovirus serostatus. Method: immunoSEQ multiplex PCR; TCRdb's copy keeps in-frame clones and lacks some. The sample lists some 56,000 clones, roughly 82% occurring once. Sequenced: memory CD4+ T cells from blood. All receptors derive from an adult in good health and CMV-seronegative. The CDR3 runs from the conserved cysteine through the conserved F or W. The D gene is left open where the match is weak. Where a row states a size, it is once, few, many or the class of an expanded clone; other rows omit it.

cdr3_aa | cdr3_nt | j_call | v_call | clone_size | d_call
CASSSSNGEPQHF | TGCGCCAGCAGCTCGAGTAATGGAGAGCCCCAGCATTTT | TRBJ1-5 | TRBV5-1 | . | .
CASSMRGTEAFF | TGTGCCAGTAGTATGAGAGGGACTGAAGCTTTCTTT | TRBJ1-1 | TRBV19 | . | .
CASSEVGEKYF | TGTGCCAGCAGCGAAGTGGGAGAAAAGTACTTC | TRBJ2-7 | TRBV6-1 | few | .
CASSVGRRITGELFF | TGTGCCAGCAGCGTAGGGAGGCGGATCACCGGGGAGCTGTTTTTT | TRBJ2-2 | TRBV9 | . | .
CASSIGTTTNEKLFF | TGTGCCAGTAGTATCGGGACAACAACTAATGAAAAACTGTTTTTT | TRBJ1-4 | TRBV19 | . | .
CASSLTGGFDQPQHF | TGCGCCAGCAGCTTGACAGGGGGCTTTGATCAGCCCCAGCATTTT | TRBJ1-5 | TRBV5-1 | few | TRBD1
CASSLASYNEQFF | TGTGCCAGCAGCTTGGCGTCGTACAATGAGCAGTTCTTC | TRBJ2-1 | TRBV5-6 | . | .
CASSFPPGGGGLGGELFF | TGTGCCAGCAGCTTCCCCCCCGGTGGCGGGGGGCTCGGCGGGGAGCTGTTTTTT | TRBJ2-2 | TRBV11-2 | . | TRBD2
CASSPGKAANYGYTF | TGCGCCAGCAGCCCCGGAAAGGCCGCTAACTATGGCTACACCTTC | TRBJ1-2 | TRBV5-1 | once | .
CASSQDWDRGDEKLFF | TGCGCCAGCAGCCAAGATTGGGACAGGGGTGATGAAAAACTGTTTTTT | TRBJ1-4 | TRBV4-3 | . | TRBD1
CASSSRTGEQYF | TGTGCCAGCAGCTCCCGGACGGGTGAGCAGTACTTC | TRBJ2-7 | TRBV5-6 | . | .
CAISGQGGFYEQYF | TGTGCCATCAGTGGACAGGGTGGGTTCTACGAGCAGTACTTC | TRBJ2-7 | TRBV10-3 | . | TRBD1
CASSRNLRPSTDTQYF | TGTGCCAGCAGCCGAAACTTGAGACCTAGCACAGATACGCAGTATTTT | TRBJ2-3 | TRBV7-9 | . | .
CASSRDFGESYEQYF | TGTGCCAGCTCACGGGACTTTGGGGAATCCTACGAGCAGTACTTC | TRBJ2-7 | TRBV18 | . | .
CSVQGQGAIPGELFF | TGCAGCGTCCAGGGACAGGGGGCGATCCCCGGGGAGCTGTTTTTT | TRBJ2-2 | TRBV29-1 | . | TRBD1
CASRSQRARKQFLDYTF | TGTGCAAGTCGCTCCCAAAGGGCCAGGAAACAGTTCTTGGACTACACCTTC | TRBJ1-2 | TRBV12-2 | . | .
CASSPQSGASSGANVLTF | TGTGCCAGCTCACCACAGTCAGGCGCCAGCTCTGGGGCCAACGTCCTGACTTTC | TRBJ2-6 | TRBV18 | . | .
CASKPGQARLGELFF | TGTGCCAGCAAACCGGGACAGGCGCGCCTAGGGGAGCTGTTTTTT | TRBJ2-2 | TRBV6-5 | . | TRBD1
CASSLGLIAYEQYF | TGTGCCAGCAGTTTGGGGCTTATAGCCTACGAGCAGTACTTC | TRBJ2-7 | TRBV28 | . | .
CAWRGGPGELFF | TGTGCCTGGAGAGGGGGGCCCGGGGAGCTGTTTTTT | TRBJ2-2 | TRBV30 | . | .
CAISEFRDTEAFF | TGTGCCATCAGTGAGTTCAGGGACACTGAAGCTTTCTTT | TRBJ1-1 | TRBV10-3 | few | .
CASKDAGELFF | TGTGCCAGCAAGGATGCCGGGGAGCTGTTTTTT | TRBJ2-2 | TRBV6-5 | . | .
CASSTGPRYGYTF | TGTGCCAGCAGTACGGGACCGCGCTATGGCTACACCTTC | TRBJ1-2 | TRBV6-5 | . | .
CASTSTVSGSYNSPLHF | TGTGCCAGCACCAGTACAGTCTCCGGGTCCTATAATTCACCCCTCCACTTT | TRBJ1-6 | TRBV28 | . | .
CASSSAKLVISDTQYF | TGTGCCAGCAGCTCCGCGAAACTAGTAATTTCAGATACGCAGTATTTT | TRBJ2-3 | TRBV5-4 | . | .
CASSYRGVNYGYTF | TGTGCCAGCAGCTACCGAGGGGTTAACTATGGCTACACCTTC | TRBJ1-2 | TRBV5-8 | . | .
CASSNGAGGPPHF | TGTGCCAGCAGTAACGGGGCGGGGGGCCCTCCCCACTTC | TRBJ2-5 | TRBV6-5 | . | TRBD2
CASSQDGRNTEAFF | TGTGCCAGCAGCCAAGATGGCAGGAACACTGAAGCTTTCTTT | TRBJ1-1 | TRBV4-2 | . | .
CASSLVPSAGRVYGYTF | TGTGCCAGCAGTTTGGTTCCATCGGCAGGCAGAGTCTATGGCTACACCTTC | TRBJ1-2 | TRBV28 | . | .
CASSVTDTQYF | TGTGCCAGCAGTGTCACAGATACGCAGTATTTT | TRBJ2-3 | TRBV2 | . | .
CASSQGTVQETQYF | TGTGCCAGCAGCCAAGGGACAGTCCAAGAGACCCAGTACTTC | TRBJ2-5 | TRBV4-2 | . | .
CASSPQGGIETQYF | TGCGCCAGCAGCCCACAGGGGGGCATTGAGACCCAGTACTTC | TRBJ2-5 | TRBV5-1 | few | TRBD1
CASSSAGVRQPQHF | TGTGCCAGCAGCTCCGCAGGGGTTCGTCAGCCCCAGCATTTT | TRBJ1-5 | TRBV7-2 | . | .
CASSLRVWRGPGEKLFF | TGTGCCAGCAGCTTGAGGGTATGGAGGGGGCCGGGGGAAAAACTGTTTTTT | TRBJ1-4 | TRBV5-6 | . | TRBD1
CASSLSVNTEAFF | TGTGCCAGCAGCTTGTCAGTTAACACTGAAGCTTTCTTT | TRBJ1-1 | TRBV7-2 | . | .
CASSSTGDSYEQYF | TGTGCCAGCAGCTCGACAGGGGACTCCTACGAGCAGTACTTC | TRBJ2-7 | TRBV28 | . | TRBD1
CASRGFGGGYTF | TGTGCCAGCAGGGGCTTCGGGGGCGGCTACACCTTC | TRBJ1-2 | TRBV28 | few | .
CASPRSPWVGEPYEQYF | TGTGCCAGCCCGCGCTCCCCTTGGGTCGGGGAGCCCTACGAGCAGTACTTC | TRBJ2-7 | TRBV18 | . | .
CASSLDGGPRDTQYF | TGCGCCAGCAGCTTGGATGGGGGGCCGAGAGATACGCAGTATTTT | TRBJ2-3 | TRBV5-1 | . | .
CASTSGLGTEAFF | TGTGCCAGCACCTCCGGGTTAGGGACTGAAGCTTTCTTT | TRBJ1-1 | TRBV5-4 | few | .
CASSLQTGSNGYTF | TGTGCCAGCAGCCTTCAAACAGGGTCGAATGGCTACACCTTC | TRBJ1-2 | TRBV9 | . | .
CASSLRGGLETQYF | TGTGCCAGCAGCTTACGGGGGGGCCTCGAGACCCAGTACTTC | TRBJ2-5 | TRBV7-2 | . | TRBD2
CASRGPNEQFF | TGCGCCAGCAGAGGCCCCAATGAGCAGTTCTTC | TRBJ2-1 | TRBV4-1 | few | .
CAISEPSQSDTIYF | TGTGCCATCAGTGAGCCAAGTCAGAGTGACACCATATATTTT | TRBJ1-3 | TRBV10-3 | once | .
CASSLRQASGTEAFF | TGTGCCAGCAGCCTCCGACAGGCCTCCGGCACTGAAGCTTTCTTT | TRBJ1-1 | TRBV7-9 | once | .
CASSLSQETQYF | TGTGCCAGCAGCTTATCCCAAGAGACCCAGTACTTC | TRBJ2-5 | TRBV14 | . | .
CASSPAGGDWNSPLHF | TGTGCCAGCTCACCCGCCGGGGGGGACTGGAATTCACCCCTCCACTTT | TRBJ1-6 | TRBV18 | . | .
CAWGIRRDGYTF | TGTGCCTGGGGGATAAGAAGGGACGGCTACACCTTC | TRBJ1-2 | TRBV30 | . | .
CASRKAFYNEQFF | TGTGCCAGCAGAAAAGCGTTCTACAATGAGCAGTTCTTC | TRBJ2-1 | TRBV28 | once | .
CASSLVAHRGNTEAFF | TGTGCCAGCAGCTTGGTGGCCCATCGTGGGAACACTGAAGCTTTCTTT | TRBJ1-1 | TRBV5-5 | once | .
CASSLGLGGFQYEQYF | TGTGCCAGCAGCTTGGGCCTCGGTGGGTTCCAGTACGAGCAGTACTTC | TRBJ2-7 | TRBV5-8 | . | .
CASTGRGGYTGELFF | TGTGCCAGCACCGGCAGGGGGGGGTACACCGGGGAGCTGTTTTTT | TRBJ2-2 | TRBV5-4 | few | .